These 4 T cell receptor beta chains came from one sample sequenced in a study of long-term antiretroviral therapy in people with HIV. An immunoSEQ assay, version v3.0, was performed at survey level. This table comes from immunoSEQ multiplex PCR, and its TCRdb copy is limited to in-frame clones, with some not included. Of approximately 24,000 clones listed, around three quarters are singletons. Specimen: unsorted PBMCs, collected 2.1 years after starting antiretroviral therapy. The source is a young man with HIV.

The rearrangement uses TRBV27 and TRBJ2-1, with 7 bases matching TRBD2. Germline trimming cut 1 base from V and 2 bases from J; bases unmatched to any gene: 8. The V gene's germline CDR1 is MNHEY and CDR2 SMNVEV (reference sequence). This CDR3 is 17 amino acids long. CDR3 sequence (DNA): TGTGCCAGCAGTTTATTCTGGGCGGGGACTACCTACAATGAGCAGTTCTTC. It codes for CASSLFWAGTTYNEQFF.

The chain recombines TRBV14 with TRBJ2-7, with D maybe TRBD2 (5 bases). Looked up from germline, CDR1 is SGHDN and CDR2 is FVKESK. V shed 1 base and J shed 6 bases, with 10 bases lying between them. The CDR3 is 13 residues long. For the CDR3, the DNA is TGTGCCAGCAGCCAAGCGTTACGGGGCGAGCAGTACTTC. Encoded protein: CASSQALRGEQYF.

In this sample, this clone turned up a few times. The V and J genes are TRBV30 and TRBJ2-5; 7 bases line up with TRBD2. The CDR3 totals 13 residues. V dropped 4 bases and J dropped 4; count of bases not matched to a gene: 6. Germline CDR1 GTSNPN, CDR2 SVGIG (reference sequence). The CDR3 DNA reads TGTGCCTGGAATCCGGGGGGAGCAGAGACCCAGTACTTC. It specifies CAWNPGGAETQYF.

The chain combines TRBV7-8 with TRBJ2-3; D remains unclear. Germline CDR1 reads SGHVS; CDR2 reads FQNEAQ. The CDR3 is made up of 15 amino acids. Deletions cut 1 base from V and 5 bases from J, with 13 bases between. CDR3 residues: CASSLGPRLGDTQYF. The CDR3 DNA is TGTGCCAGCAGCTTAGGGCCACGGTTGGGAGATACGCAGTATTTT.